The entry that follows covers one TCR beta chain sequence. The CDR3 totals 15 residues. Germline assignment: CDR1 SGDLS and CDR2 YYNGEE. Losses at the gene ends were 5 bases for V and 7 bases for J; bases not matched to a gene: 10. The data were taken from a study of sequential checkpoint blockade in melanoma. Treatment: randomized to nivolumab then ipilimumab (arm A) or the reverse (arm B). Profiled with immunoSEQ multiplex PCR; TCRdb holds only in-frame clones, not every one. The sample yields more than 10,000 clones, over 70% seen once. The chain has TRBV9 and TRBJ1-5; 9 nucleotides agree with TRBD1. This specimen consisted of CD8+ T cells sorted from blood (inferred from file names), obtained from a patient given nivolumab and ipilimumab in sequence. The sequence came from a human donor with melanoma. The CDR3 nucleotides are TGTGCCAGCAGTCTTGGGACAGGGCTAGGGCAGCCCCAGCATTTT. This codes for CASSLGTGLGQPQHF.